This TCR beta chain was recorded in a study of T cells in Graves' hyperthyroidism and ophthalmopathy. This clonotype has ten or more counts. Authors of the study amplified TCR beta CDR3 regions from RNA transcripts. A set of HTBI primers served as the primers for a first-round RT-PCR of the TCR CDR3. MiXCR, run by TCRdb on the multiplex PCR reads, gives a single entry per CDR3 protein. Of 380,000 or so distinct CDR3 sequences in the sample, 15% to 20% were seen once. Those with hyperthyroidism were 18 to 65 years old, newly diagnosed, and ill for under 2 months. The CDR3 has 15 amino acids. J was trimmed by 1 base and V by 5 bases; bases with no gene match: 8. The germline V gene has CDR1 MNHEY and CDR2 SMNVEV (reference sequence).

The rearrangement uses TRBV27 and TRBJ2-7; 7 bases fit TRBD1. The sample taken for sequencing was blood. The sequence was obtained from a woman between 18 and 29 years old with Graves' hyperthyroidism. The CDR3 sequence is CASSPGWGQSYEQYF. As DNA, the CDR3 is TGTGCCAGCAGTCCCGGATGGGGACAGTCCTACGAGCAGTACTTC.